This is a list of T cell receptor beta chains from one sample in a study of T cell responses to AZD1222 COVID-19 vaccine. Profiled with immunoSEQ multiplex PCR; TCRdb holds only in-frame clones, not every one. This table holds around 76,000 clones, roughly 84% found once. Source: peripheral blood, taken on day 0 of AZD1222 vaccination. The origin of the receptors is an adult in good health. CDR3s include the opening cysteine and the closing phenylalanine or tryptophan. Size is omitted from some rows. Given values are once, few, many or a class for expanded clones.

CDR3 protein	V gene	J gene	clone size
CASSSFLAGVLNTGELFF	TRBV28	TRBJ2-2	NA
CASSLMLGGPSNEQFF	TRBV7-9	TRBJ2-1	NA
CASSLGQGRPLHF	TRBV12-3/TRBV12-4	TRBJ1-6	once
CASSQPGQSNYGYTF	TRBV7-2	TRBJ1-2	NA
CASSNPGQGYEQYF	TRBV28	TRBJ2-7	NA
CASSSQGGGQPQHF	TRBV10-2	TRBJ1-5	NA
CASSQDPGGNQPQHF	TRBV4-3	TRBJ1-5	NA
CASSLGQGYGYTF	TRBV18	TRBJ1-2	NA
CASSQSDGGNGEKLFF	TRBV4-2	TRBJ1-4	NA
CASSLVEGGISPLHF	TRBV5-1	TRBJ1-6	NA
CASSSPRRSNYGYTF	TRBV11-2	TRBJ1-2	NA
CASIYGLGGGYTF	TRBV12-3/TRBV12-4	TRBJ1-2	NA
CASSPPAGIGYTF	TRBV12-3/TRBV12-4	TRBJ1-2	NA
CASSVNSEKLFF	TRBV9	TRBJ1-4	NA
CASSYSWRGYEQYF	TRBV6-5	TRBJ2-7	NA
CASSTTGNYGYTF	TRBV19	TRBJ1-2	NA
CASSLLYRWREFEQYF	TRBV7-9	TRBJ2-7	few
CASSPEGNRHGYTF	TRBV18	TRBJ1-2	NA
CASSPSGGSAGNQPQHF	TRBV18	TRBJ1-5	NA
CASSIYYTDTQYF	TRBV7-3	TRBJ2-3	few
CASSYSGGGGQPQHF	TRBV6-5	TRBJ1-5	NA